This record looks at one TCR beta chain sequence and its context. The record originates from a study of blood T cell repertoires in COVID-19. Study information: Material from acute and convalescent COVID-19 was sourced from the United States, Italy and Spain. The analysed material was cDNA or gDNA that came from T cells, B-cell-depleted T cells, or PBMCs.

This CDR3 has 14 amino acids. Germline V gives CDR1 LGHDT, CDR2 YNNKEL (reference sequence). Between the trimmed V and J ends, which lost 4 bases and 6 bases, there was a span of 16 bases. Clones were read by immunoSEQ multiplex PCR, and TCRdb kept only the in-frame ones, dropping some. This repertoire shows about 6,600 clones, roughly nine tenths found once; its top ten account for 7.5% to 9.5%. The chain uses TRBV3-1 (or the pseudogene TRBV3-2) and TRBJ2-7; D perhaps matches TRBD2 (5 bases). What was sequenced was peripheral blood. The TCR sequence derives from a human donor in a cohort sampled during active COVID-19. The donor label of this sample is uncertain. The CDR3 loop is CASSPTGERGEQYF. The CDR3 nucleotides read TGTGCCAGCAGCCCTACTGGGGAGCGCGGCGAGCAGTACTTC.